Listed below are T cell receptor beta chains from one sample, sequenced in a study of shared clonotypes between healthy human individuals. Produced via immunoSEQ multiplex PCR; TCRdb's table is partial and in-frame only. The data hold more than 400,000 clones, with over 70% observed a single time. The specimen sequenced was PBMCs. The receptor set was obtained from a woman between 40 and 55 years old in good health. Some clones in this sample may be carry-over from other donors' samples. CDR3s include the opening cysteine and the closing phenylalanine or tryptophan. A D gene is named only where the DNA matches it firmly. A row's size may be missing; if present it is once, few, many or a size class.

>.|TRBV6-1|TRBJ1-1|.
CASSEFDQGARAFF
TGTGCCAGCAGTGAATTCGACCAGGGAGCGAGAGCTTTCTTT
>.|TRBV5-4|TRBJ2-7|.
CASSSQTSTYEQYF
TGTGCCAGCAGCTCCCAGACATCTACCTACGAGCAGTACTTC
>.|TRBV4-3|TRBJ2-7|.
CASSQASLDYEQYF
TGCGCCAGCAGCCAAGCATCGCTGGACTACGAGCAGTACTTC
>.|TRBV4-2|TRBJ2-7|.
CASSQGEVALNYEQYF
TGTGCCAGCAGCCAAGGAGAAGTAGCGCTAAACTACGAGCAGTACTTC
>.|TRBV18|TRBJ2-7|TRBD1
CASSSTGISYEQYF
TGTGCCAGCTCGTCGACAGGGATCTCCTACGAGCAGTACTTC
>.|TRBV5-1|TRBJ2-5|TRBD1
CASSFTGVGETQYF
TGCGCCAGCAGCTTTACAGGGGTAGGCGAGACCCAGTACTTC
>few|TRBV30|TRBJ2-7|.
CAWSVRGLPYEQYF
TGTGCCTGGAGTGTTAGGGGACTGCCCTACGAGCAGTACTTC
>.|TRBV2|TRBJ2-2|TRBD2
CASSGTSGGLGELFF
TGTGCCAGCAGTGGAACTAGCGGGGGTCTTGGGGAGCTGTTTTTT
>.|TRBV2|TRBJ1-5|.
CASSEPGLGQPQHF
TGTGCCAGCAGTGAACCTGGGCTCGGTCAGCCCCAGCATTTT
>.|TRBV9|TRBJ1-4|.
CASSGGDRFGEKLFF
TGTGCCAGCAGCGGCGGAGATAGGTTTGGGGAAAAACTGTTTTTT
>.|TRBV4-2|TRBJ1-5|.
CASSPMRRGHQPQHF
TGTGCCAGCAGCCCAATGCGCAGGGGCCATCAGCCCCAGCATTTT
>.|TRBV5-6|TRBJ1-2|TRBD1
CASSLGDRSNYGYTF
TGTGCCAGCAGCTTGGGGGACAGATCTAACTATGGCTACACCTTC
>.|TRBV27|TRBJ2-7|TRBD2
CASSYGTSGRGTEQYF
TGTGCCAGCAGTTACGGGACTAGCGGGAGAGGAACGGAGCAGTACTTC
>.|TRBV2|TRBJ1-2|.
CASSESQRDYGYTF
TGTGCCAGCAGTGAATCCCAAAGGGACTATGGCTACACCTTC
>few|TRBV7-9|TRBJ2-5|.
CASSWGTQETQYF
TGTGCCAGCAGCTGGGGCACCCAAGAGACCCAGTACTTC
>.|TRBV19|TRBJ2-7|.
CASSIFGRSYEQYF
TGTGCCAGTAGTATATTCGGTCGCTCCTACGAGCAGTACTTC
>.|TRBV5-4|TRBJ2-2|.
CASSPDGGFGGLFF
TGTGCCAGCAGCCCCGACGGGGGCTTTGGCGGGCTGTTTTTT
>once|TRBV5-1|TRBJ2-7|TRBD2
CASSQGLAGVEQYF
TGCGCCAGCAGCCAGGGACTAGCGGGAGTCGAGCAGTACTTC
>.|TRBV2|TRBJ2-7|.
CASKNYEQYF
TGTGCCAGCAAAAACTACGAGCAGTACTTC
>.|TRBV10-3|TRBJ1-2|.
CAISDPTANYGYTF
TGTGCCATCAGTGACCCGACAGCCAACTATGGCTACACCTTC
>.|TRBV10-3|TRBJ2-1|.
CAISEGVGEGWDEQFF
TGTGCCATCAGTGAGGGGGTGGGAGAGGGTTGGGATGAGCAGTTCTTC
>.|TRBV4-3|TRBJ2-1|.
CASSQVAGNNEQFF
TGCGCCAGCAGCCAAGTGGCTGGCAACAATGAGCAGTTCTTC
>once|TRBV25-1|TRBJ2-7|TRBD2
CASSEYSGRAGEQYF
TGTGCCAGCAGTGAATATAGCGGGAGGGCCGGGGAGCAGTACTTC
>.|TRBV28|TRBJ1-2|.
CASRIYGRGYGYTF
TGTGCCAGCAGGATTTACGGGAGGGGGTATGGCTACACCTTC
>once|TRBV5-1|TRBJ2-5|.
CASSNTRPTLQETQYF
TGCGCCAGTAGCAATACGAGGCCTACCTTACAAGAGACCCAGTACTTC
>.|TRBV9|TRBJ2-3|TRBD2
CASSVGTSGSDTQYF
TGTGCCAGCAGCGTAGGGACTAGCGGGAGTGATACGCAGTATTTT
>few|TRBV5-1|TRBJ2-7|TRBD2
CASSREGLAPFYEQYF
TGCGCCAGCAGCCGGGAGGGACTAGCGCCCTTCTACGAGCAGTACTTC
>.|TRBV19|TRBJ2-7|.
CASSSQGVGYEQYF
TGTGCCAGTAGTTCCCAGGGAGTGGGGTACGAGCAGTACTTC
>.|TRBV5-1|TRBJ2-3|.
CASSLSGTRVDTQYF
TGCGCCAGCAGCTTGTCGGGAACGAGGGTGGATACGCAGTATTTT
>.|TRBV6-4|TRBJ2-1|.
CASSLTIEGNEQFF
TGTGCCAGCAGCCTAACCATTGAGGGCAATGAGCAGTTCTTC
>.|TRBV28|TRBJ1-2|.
CASTIRGTGSGYTF
TGTGCCAGCACTATTCGCGGCACGGGAAGTGGCTACACCTTC
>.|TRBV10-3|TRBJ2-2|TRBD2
CAIARDSGRSTGELFF
TGTGCCATCGCAAGGGATAGCGGGAGGAGCACCGGGGAGCTGTTTTTT
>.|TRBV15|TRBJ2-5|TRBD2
CATSKTSGAVNRETQYF
TGTGCCACCAGTAAGACTAGCGGGGCCGTCAATAGGGAGACCCAGTACTTC